The 23 T cell receptor beta chains reported below all come from one sample, sequenced in a study of T cells after yellow fever vaccination. TCRdb re-called the 5' RACE reads through MiXCR, storing one row per CDR3 protein. Found here are a few hundred thousand distinct CDR3 sequences, approximately 7% of them singletons; the top ten hold 18%. The sample consisted of PBMCs, taken about 41 days after the first yellow fever vaccination. These receptors came from a man between 18 and 29 years old who received the YFV17D yellow fever vaccine.

This clonotype showed up many times. The chain recombines TRBV27 with TRBJ1-6; maybe TRBD1 (6 bases). Trimming removed 6 bases from V and 7 bases from J, with 13 bases in between. Germline lookup yields CDR1 MNHEY and CDR2 SMNVEV (reference sequence). CDR3 length: 14 residues. CDR3 bases: TGTGCCAGCAGCCGTCAGGGGTACAATTCACCCCTCCACTTT. Translated: CASSRQGYNSPLHF.

This clonotype has a handful of counts. The CDR3 spells CASTDGTLNQPQHF. The DNA of the CDR3 is TGTGCCAGCACAGACGGGACACTAAATCAGCCCCAGCATTTT. The V call is TRBV7-9, the J call TRBJ1-5; D perhaps matches TRBD1 (6 bases). This CDR3 comprises 14 residues. Germline V gives CDR1 SEHNR, CDR2 FQNEAQ (reference sequence). V gave up 7 bases and J gave up 4 bases, with 14 bases separating them.

The table lists this clonotype with many counts. This chain joins TRBV12-3 or TRBV12-4 and TRBJ2-3; either TRBD1 or TRBD2 may supply D (5 bases each). This CDR3 is 14 amino acids long. Trimming cost V 3 bases and J 10 bases, with 17 bases left between them. The CDR3 spells CASSLSGTGLAQYF. Here the CDR3 DNA reads TGTGCCAGCAGTTTGTCAGGGACGGGCCTGGCGCAGTATTTT.

This clonotype was picked up many times. One junction end disagrees with the germline gene, perhaps due to a read error. The chain recombines TRBV7-7 with TRBJ2-2, with D perhaps being TRBD1 or TRBD2 (5 bases each). The CDR3 loop spans 15 amino acids. Germline CDR1 is SSHAT and CDR2 is FNYEAQ (reference sequence). CDR3 DNA: TGTGCTAGCAGCGCCGGGACCTCGAACACCGGGGAGCTGTTTTTT. It encodes CASSAGTSNTGELFF.

This clonotype was seen many times. V is TRBV5-6 and J is TRBJ2-7; 7 bases line up with TRBD1. The CDR3 runs to 13 residues. The trim removed 3 bases at V and 3 bases at J, leaving 3 bases unmatched. Germline-derived CDR1 and CDR2 are SGHDT and YYEEEE. The CDR3 loop is CASSSTGNYEQYV. As DNA, the CDR3 is TGTGCCAGCAGCTCGACAGGGAACTACGAGCAGTACGTC.

There are a few counts of this clonotype. This sequence joins TRBV6-2 or TRBV6-3 and TRBJ2-1; TRBD1 aligns across 10 bases. The V gene end was trimmed by 5 bases and the J gene end by 14 bases; junction bases not matched to a gene: 18. The CDR3 has 16 amino acids. Per germline, CDR1 MNHEY and CDR2 SVGEGT. The CDR3, as DNA: TGTGCCAGCAGTACCCCACTCACCGGGACAGGGGAACAGAAGTTCTTC. Its protein product is CASSTPLTGTGEQKFF.

This clonotype turned up a few times. This rearrangement joins TRBV27 to TRBJ2-3, with D uncertain. CDR3 length equals 13 residues. From germline, CDR1 is MNHEY and CDR2 SMNVEV (reference sequence). With 5 bases removed from V and 3 bases from J, the gap between germline ends came to 9 bases. CDR3 nucleotide sequence: TGTGCCAGCAGTAGGCAGGCTACAGATACGCAGTATTTT. The encoded protein is CASSRQATDTQYF.

The chain is built from TRBV9 and TRBJ1-2, with 8 bases fitting TRBD1. Germline V gene data show CDR1 as SGDLS and CDR2 as YYNGEE. V lost 4 bases to trimming and J lost 6 bases; unmatched junction nucleotides: 8. This CDR3 comprises 14 residues. The CDR3 DNA is TGTGCCAGCAGCTTACCGACAGGGGCGAATGGCTACACCTTC. Its protein is CASSLPTGANGYTF.

Ten or more counts support this clonotype. The V and J genes are TRBV18 and TRBJ1-5; D is uncertain. CDR1 is KGHSH and CDR2 is LQKENI in the germline V gene. CDR3 length equals 14 residues. V gave up 0 bases and J gave up 0 bases, with 3 bases separating them. CDR3 loop: CASSPPYSNQPQHF. The CDR3 DNA follows: TGTGCCAGCTCACCACCATATAGCAATCAGCCCCAGCATTTT.

This clonotype was found a few times. This chain's CDR3 is CASSSRGQGGGLQYF. The DNA for the CDR3 is TGTGCCAGCAGTAGCCGGGGACAGGGGGGCGGTTTGCAGTATTTT. This chain joins TRBV27 and TRBJ2-3; 11 nucleotides line up with TRBD1. In germline, CDR1 is MNHEY, CDR2 SMNVEV (reference sequence). The CDR3 runs 15 residues. Trimming at V came to 5 bases and at J to 11 bases, leaving 12 bases not matched to a gene.

The J gene is TRBJ1-2, the V gene TRBV7-9; D is ambiguous. Germline V CDR1 and CDR2: SEHNR, FQNEAQ (reference sequence). Trimming removed 5 bases at V and 4 bases at J, with 11 bases between. There are 13 residues in the CDR3. The CDR3 is CASSLESPYGYTF. The DNA of the CDR3 is TGTGCCAGCAGCCTCGAGTCCCCCTATGGCTACACCTTC.

This clonotype has just a few counts. V is TRBV11-3 and J is TRBJ2-2; no clear D. The CDR3 length is 13 residues. Trimming pared 5 bases from V and 6 bases from J, leaving 10 bases between. CDR1 is SGHNT, CDR2 YENEEA, per germline. The CDR3 nucleotides are TGTGCCAGCAGCCGCGACAATGCCGGGGAGCTGTTTTTT. It yields the protein CASSRDNAGELFF.

This clonotype was detected only a few times. CDR3 protein: CASSLRTGTNTGELFF. In DNA form, the CDR3 reads TGTGCCAGCAGCTTACGGACAGGGACGAACACCGGGGAGCTGTTTTTT. This chain uses TRBV11-3 with TRBJ2-2; 8 positions match TRBD1. The length of the CDR3 is 16 residues. The ends lost 2 bases at V and 0 bases at J; junction bases unmatched: 2. Germline V gene data show CDR1 as SGHNT and CDR2 as YENEEA.

The V call is TRBV20-1, the J call TRBJ1-6; D is unresolved. Trimming removed 4 bases at V and 5 bases at J, with 9 bases between. CDR3 size: 13 residues. The V gene's germline CDR1 is DFQATT and CDR2 SNEGSKA (reference sequence). CDR3 amino acids: CSANREHNSPLHF. The DNA of the CDR3 is TGCAGTGCTAACCGGGAACATAATTCACCCCTCCACTTT.

This clonotype was detected only a few times. CDR3 sequence: CASSLLGQGYEQYV. In nucleotides, the CDR3 is TGTGCCAGCAGCTTACTGGGACAGGGGTACGAGCAGTACGTC. V usage is TRBV11-2 and J usage is TRBJ2-7; 10 bases are shared with TRBD1. J gave up 4 bases and V 2 bases, and 2 bases lay outside the gene matches. Per the germline V gene, CDR1 is SGHAT and CDR2 is FQNNGV. This CDR3 region has 14 residues.

The chain joins TRBV6-1 to TRBJ1-2, with 8 bases that match TRBD1. After removal of 6 bases from V and 2 bases from J, the junction contained 5 bases not matched to a gene. The CDR3 runs to 14 residues. Germline CDR1 MNHNS, CDR2 SASEGT. The CDR3 DNA follows: TGTGCCAGCAGCAACAGGGGGACCAACTATGGCTACACCTTC. Its protein product is CASSNRGTNYGYTF.

This clonotype was detected ten times or more. This rearrangement joins TRBV11-3 to TRBJ2-1; a weak D match, TRBD1 (6 bases). Looked up from germline, CDR1 is SGHNT and CDR2 is YENEEA. This CDR3 is 16 amino acids long. Trimming removed 5 bases from V and 0 bases from J, with 14 bases in between. The CDR3 protein is CASSVGQSSSYNEQFF. The DNA of the CDR3 is TGTGCCAGCAGCGTTGGACAGTCGAGCTCCTACAATGAGCAGTTCTTC.

This chain joins TRBV5-4 and TRBJ2-1; TRBD1 agrees at 8 bases. The J segment lost 3 bases and the V segment lost 0 bases, leaving 5 bases of the junction unmatched. The CDR3 has 16 residues. CDR1 and CDR2 (germline): SGHNT, YYREEE (reference sequence). Here the CDR3 reads CASSLGQGAFYNEQFF. The CDR3 nucleotides are TGTGCCAGCAGCTTGGGGCAGGGGGCGTTCTACAATGAGCAGTTCTTC. Using reference TRBV5-4 and TRBJ2-1 for the parts outside the CDR3, the full variable domain is ETGVTQSPTHLIKTRGQQVTLRCSSQSGHNTVSWYQQALGQGPQFIFQYYREEENGRGNFPPRFSGLQFPNYSSELNVNALELDDSALYLCASSLGQGAFYNEQFFGPGTRLTVL.

The V call is TRBV5-1, the J call TRBJ1-2; perhaps TRBD1 as D (5 bases). The CDR3 is made up of 14 amino acids. Between the trimmed V and J ends, which lost 0 bases and 6 bases, there was a span of 12 bases. Per germline, CDR1 SGHRS and CDR2 YFSETQ. CDR3: CASSLVQPRDGYTF. In nucleotides, the CDR3 is TGCGCCAGCAGCTTGGTACAGCCCAGGGATGGCTACACCTTC.

This clonotype was observed a few times. This chain links TRBV7-8 with TRBJ2-2; 9 positions match TRBD2. Germline CDR1 and CDR2: SGHVS and FQNEAQ. The CDR3 totals 18 residues. The J segment lost 2 bases and the V segment lost 5 bases, leaving 12 bases of the junction unmatched. The CDR3 here is CASSAILPGTSNTGELFF. The CDR3 coding sequence is TGTGCCAGCAGCGCAATCTTACCCGGGACTAGCAACACCGGGGAGCTGTTTTTT.

In its sample, this clonotype was seen a few times. The chain uses TRBV10-3 and TRBJ2-3; possibly TRBD2 for D (6 bases). The CDR3 is made up of 14 amino acids. Germline CDR1 and CDR2: ENHRY and SYGVKD. The V end was cut by 10 bases, the J end by 2 bases, with 16 bases between. The CDR3 is CATRGTLITDTQYF. In DNA, the CDR3 is TGTGCCACCCGCGGGACTTTAATCACAGATACGCAGTATTTT.

Many counts were recorded for this clonotype. The chain recombines TRBV10-3 with TRBJ2-3; 8 bases line up with TRBD2. In germline, CDR1 is ENHRY, CDR2 SYGVKD. The CDR3 loop spans 15 amino acids. Trimming removed 6 bases from V and 6 bases from J; junction bases left unmatched: 11. In DNA form, the CDR3 reads TGTGCCATCAGGGACGGTGGAGCGGGAGCGGATACGCAGTATTTT. Its protein is CAIRDGGAGADTQYF.

The chain employs TRBV10-3 and TRBJ2-7; the match to TRBD2 covers 7 bases. This CDR3 has 14 amino acids. V lost 8 bases and J lost 4; bases outside the gene matches: 11. CDR1 is ENHRY, CDR2 SYGVKD, per germline. CDR3 region: CAIRRSGTIYEQYF. CDR3 coding DNA: TGTGCCATCCGACGCAGCGGGACCATTTACGAGCAGTACTTC.